Following are 14 T cell receptor beta chains from one sample sequenced in a study of regulatory T cells in long-lasting Graves disease. Specified time point: newly diagnosed GD, antithyroid drugs for less than 3 months. Construction of the TCR library relied on RNA isolated from PBMCs. CDR3 regions were amplified by Arm-PCR using iRepertoire HTBI primers to build TCR beta libraries. TCRdb reprocessed the multiplex PCR reads with MiXCR, giving one entry per CDR3 protein. The sample consists of some 200,000 distinct CDR3 sequences, roughly 19% of them appearing once. The sample also formed part of further work on T cells in Graves' hyperthyroidism and ophthalmopathy.

The sequences come from peripheral blood mononuclear cells (PBMCs), collected at new diagnosis, from a patient treated with antithyroid drugs. The receptors stem from a woman aged 25 to 39 with Graves disease.

This clonotype came up many times. This sequence joins TRBV2 and TRBJ2-5, with D possibly matching TRBD1 (6 bases). This CDR3 is 15 amino acids long. Germline CDR1 is SNHLY and CDR2 is FYNNEI. V dropped 7 bases and J dropped 1 base, with 16 bases sitting between them. The CDR3: CASKRTGQLQETQYF. CDR3 bases: TGTGCCAGCAAAAGGACTGGACAGCTCCAAGAGACCCAGTACTTC.

The genes are TRBV28 and TRBJ1-6, with a weak D call TRBD1 (5 bases). Germline CDR1 reads MDHEN; CDR2 reads SYDVKM. The CDR3 is 17 residues long. The germline V and J ends were trimmed by 4 bases and 7 bases, with 20 bases remaining between them. The CDR3 coding sequence is TGTGCCAGCAGTTCGCTTCACGAGCGGGGCTTGAATTCACCCCTCCACTTT. Protein sequence: CASSSLHERGLNSPLHF.

This clonotype was counted ten times or more. The V and J genes are TRBV7-8 and TRBJ2-7; D possibly corresponds to TRBD2 (6 bases). V lost 1 base and J 0 bases, leaving 7 bases between the germline ends. Germline loops: CDR1 SGHVS, CDR2 FQNEAQ. The length of the CDR3 is 14 residues. The CDR3 is CASSLDGSSYEQYF. The CDR3 coding sequence is TGTGCCAGCAGCTTAGACGGGAGCTCCTACGAGCAGTACTTC.

Many counts were recorded for this clonotype. The gene calls are TRBV11-2 and TRBJ1-4, with D tentatively TRBD1 (5 bases). CDR1 is SGHAT, CDR2 FQNNGV, per germline. The CDR3 is 16 amino acids. Trimming shortened V by 5 bases and J by 7 bases, and 20 bases separated the two germline ends. The CDR3 sequence: CASSPGPRASTEKLFF. The CDR3 nucleotides read TGTGCCAGCAGCCCGGGGCCCAGGGCCTCTACTGAAAAACTGTTTTTT.

In its sample, this clonotype was seen many times. V is TRBV20-1 and J is TRBJ2-7; no reliable D call. The CDR3 is 14 residues long. CDR1 is DFQATT and CDR2 is SNEGSKA in the germline V gene (reference sequence). V was shortened by 3 bases and J by 5 bases, with 17 bases between the two germline ends. CDR3 region: CSASSSERTNEQYF. Here the CDR3 DNA reads TGCAGTGCTAGTAGTTCGGAGCGCACTAACGAGCAGTACTTC.

The table lists this clonotype with a few counts. The chain combines TRBV27 with TRBJ2-6; 7 nucleotides align to TRBD1. The CDR3 sequence is 17 residues long. V dropped 2 bases and J dropped 4; count of bases not matched to a gene: 8. Germline V CDR1 and CDR2: MNHEY, SMNVEV (reference sequence). DNA of the CDR3: TGTGCCAGCAGTTTAGACCCCAGGGGGTCCGGGGCCAACGTCCTGACTTTC. It encodes CASSLDPRGSGANVLTF.

In this sample, this clonotype turned up many times. The chain employs TRBV12-3 or TRBV12-4 and TRBJ1-1; TRBD1 is a possible D gene (6 bases). The CDR3 totals 15 residues. Trimming stripped 5 bases from V and 0 bases from J, with 13 bases between. The CDR3 here is CASSRGTRMNTEAFF. The CDR3 coding sequence is TGTGCCAGCAGTAGGGGGACACGGATGAACACTGAAGCTTTCTTT.

This clonotype was observed at least ten times. The chain couples TRBV10-3 to TRBJ2-5, with 11 bases aligning to TRBD2. V gave up 5 bases and J gave up 0 bases; unmatched junction bases: 2. The germline CDR1 and CDR2 sequences are ENHRY and SYGVKD. This CDR3 region has 15 residues. CDR3 sequence: CAISRLAGNQETQYF. In DNA, the CDR3 is TGTGCCATCAGTAGACTAGCGGGGAACCAAGAGACCCAGTACTTC.

This clonotype was observed many times. V gene TRBV11-2 combines with J gene TRBJ2-1; 13 positions match TRBD2. The CDR3 has 17 residues. The junction had 4 bases not matched to a gene; V was cut back by 2 bases and J by 3 bases. CDR1 and CDR2 from the germline V gene are SGHAT and FQNNGV. The CDR3 nucleotides are TGTGCCAGCAGCTTAAGGACTAGCGGGGGACTCTACAATGAGCAGTTCTTC. This codes for CASSLRTSGGLYNEQFF.

This clonotype was recorded at least ten times. The chain links TRBV28 to TRBJ1-5; 11 bases match TRBD1. V lost 10 bases to trimming and J lost 6 bases; unmatched junction nucleotides: 8. Germline V gives CDR1 MDHEN, CDR2 SYDVKM. The CDR3 has 14 amino acids. The CDR3 is CAIRAGTGGQPQHF. As DNA, the CDR3 is TGTGCCATCCGAGCAGGGACAGGGGGTCAGCCCCAGCATTTT.

This clonotype was observed many times. CDR3 nucleotides: TGTGCCAGCAGCTTAGACAGAACAAGCAATCAGCCCCAGCATTTT. Translating gives CASSLDRTSNQPQHF. V is TRBV7-8 and J is TRBJ1-5, with D hard to call. The CDR3 is made up of 15 amino acids. CDR1 is SGHVS and CDR2 is FQNEAQ in the germline V gene. Trimming took off 1 base at V and 1 base at J, with 8 bases between the two ends.

The DNA for the CDR3 is TGTGCCAGCAAGGTCTCGACTAGCGCCGACAATGAGCAGTTCTTC. It encodes CASKVSTSADNEQFF. The genes are TRBV28 and TRBJ2-1, with 8 bases identical to TRBD2. CDR3 size: 15 residues. J was trimmed by 5 bases and V by 7 bases; bases with no gene match: 10. CDR1 and CDR2 (germline): MDHEN, SYDVKM.

This clonotype was recorded at least ten times. V is TRBV28 and J is TRBJ1-5, with 8 bases identical to TRBD1. Looked up from germline, CDR1 is MDHEN and CDR2 is SYDVKM. The J segment lost 1 base and the V segment lost 3 bases, leaving 5 bases of the junction unmatched. CDR3 length equals 16 residues. This chain's CDR3 is CASSFRTGRSNQPQHF. CDR3 DNA: TGTGCCAGCAGTTTTCGGACAGGGAGGAGCAATCAGCCCCAGCATTTT.

This clonotype was found many times. The CDR3 sequence: CASSFGSGRNPYEQYF. The CDR3 region has the DNA TGTGCCAGCAGTTTCGGAAGCGGAAGGAACCCCTACGAGCAGTACTTC. The chain employs TRBV12-3 or TRBV12-4 and TRBJ2-7, with TRBD2 as a possible D gene (5 bases). Trimming took 3 bases from V and 2 from J, leaving 17 bases between them. This CDR3 region has 16 residues.